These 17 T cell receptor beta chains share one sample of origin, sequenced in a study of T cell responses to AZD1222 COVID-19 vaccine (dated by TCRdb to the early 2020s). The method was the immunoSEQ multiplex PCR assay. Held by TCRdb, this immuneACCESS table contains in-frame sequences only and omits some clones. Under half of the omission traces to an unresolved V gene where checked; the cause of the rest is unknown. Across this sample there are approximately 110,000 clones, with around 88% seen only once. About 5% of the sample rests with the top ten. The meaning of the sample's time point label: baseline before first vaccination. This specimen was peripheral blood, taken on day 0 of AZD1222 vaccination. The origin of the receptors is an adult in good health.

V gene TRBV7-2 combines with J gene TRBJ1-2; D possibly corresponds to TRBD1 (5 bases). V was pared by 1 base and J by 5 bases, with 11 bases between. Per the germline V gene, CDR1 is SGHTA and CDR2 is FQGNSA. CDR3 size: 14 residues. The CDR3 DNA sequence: TGTGCCAGCAGCTTAGAGCAGGGAGAATATGGCTACACCTTC. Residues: CASSLEQGEYGYTF.

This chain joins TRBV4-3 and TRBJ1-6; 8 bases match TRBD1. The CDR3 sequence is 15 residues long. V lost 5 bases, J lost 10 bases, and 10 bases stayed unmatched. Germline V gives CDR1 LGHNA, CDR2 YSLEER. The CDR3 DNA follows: TGCGCCAGCAGCGACTTGACAGGGGACGGGTCACCCCTCCACTTT. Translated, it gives CASSDLTGDGSPLHF.

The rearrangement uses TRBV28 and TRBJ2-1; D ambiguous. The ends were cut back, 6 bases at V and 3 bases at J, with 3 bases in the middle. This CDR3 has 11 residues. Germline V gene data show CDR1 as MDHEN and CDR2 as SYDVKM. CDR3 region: CASSGYNEQFF. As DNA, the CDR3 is TGTGCCAGCAGCGGCTACAATGAGCAGTTCTTC.

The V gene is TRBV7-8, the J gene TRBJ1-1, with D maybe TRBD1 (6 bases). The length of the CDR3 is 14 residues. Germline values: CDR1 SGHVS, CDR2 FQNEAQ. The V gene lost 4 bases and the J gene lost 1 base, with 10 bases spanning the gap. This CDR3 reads CASSSTGENTEAFF. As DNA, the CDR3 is TGTGCCAGCAGCTCGACAGGAGAGAACACTGAAGCTTTCTTT.

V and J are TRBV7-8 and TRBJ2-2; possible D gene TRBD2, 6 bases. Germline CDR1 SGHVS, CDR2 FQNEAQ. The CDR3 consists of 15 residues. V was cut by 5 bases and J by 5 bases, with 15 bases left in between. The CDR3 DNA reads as TGTGCCAGCAGCCCAATAGGCGGGGTTACCGGGGAGCTGTTTTTT. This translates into CASSPIGGVTGELFF.

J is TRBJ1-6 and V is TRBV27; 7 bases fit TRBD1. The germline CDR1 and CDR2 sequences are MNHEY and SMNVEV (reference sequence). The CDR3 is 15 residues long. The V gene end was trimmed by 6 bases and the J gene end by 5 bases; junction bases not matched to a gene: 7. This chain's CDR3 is CASSSTGRDNSPLHF. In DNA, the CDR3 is TGTGCCAGCAGCTCGACAGGGCGGGATAATTCACCCCTCCACTTT.

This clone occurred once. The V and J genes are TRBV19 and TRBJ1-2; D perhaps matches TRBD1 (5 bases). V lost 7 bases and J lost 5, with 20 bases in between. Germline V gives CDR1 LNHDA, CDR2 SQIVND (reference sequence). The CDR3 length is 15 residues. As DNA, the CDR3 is TGTGCCAGTATGGGGGGAGGCAACTGGGGTTATGGCTACACCTTC. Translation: CASMGGGNWGYGYTF.

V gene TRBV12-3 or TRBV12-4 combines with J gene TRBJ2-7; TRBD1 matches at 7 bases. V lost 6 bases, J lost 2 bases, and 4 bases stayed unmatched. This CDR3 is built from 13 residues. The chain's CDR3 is CASRGTVAYEQYF. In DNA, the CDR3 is TGTGCCAGCAGAGGGACAGTTGCCTACGAGCAGTACTTC.

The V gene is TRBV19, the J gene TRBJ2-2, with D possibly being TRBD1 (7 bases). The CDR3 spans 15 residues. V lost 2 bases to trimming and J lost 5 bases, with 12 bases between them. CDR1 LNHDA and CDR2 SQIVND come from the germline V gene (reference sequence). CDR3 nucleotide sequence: TGTGCCAGTAGTATATCGACAGGGAGGACCGGGGAGCTGTTTTTT. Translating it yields CASSISTGRTGELFF. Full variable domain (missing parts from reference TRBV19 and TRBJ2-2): DGGITQSPKYLFRKEGQNVTLSCEQNLNHDAMYWYRQDPGQGLRLIYYSQIVNDFQKGDIAEGYSVSREKKESFPLTVTSAQKNPTAFYLCASSISTGRTGELFFGEGSRLTVL.

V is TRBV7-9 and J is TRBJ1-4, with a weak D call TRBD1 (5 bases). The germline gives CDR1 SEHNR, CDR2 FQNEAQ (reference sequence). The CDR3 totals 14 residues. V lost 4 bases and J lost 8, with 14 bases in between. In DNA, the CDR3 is TGTGCCAGCAGCTCCTCCGACAGAAAAGAAAAACTGTTTTTT. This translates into CASSSSDRKEKLFF. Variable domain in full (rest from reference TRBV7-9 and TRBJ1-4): DTGVSQNPRHKITKRGQNVTFRCDPISEHNRLYWYRQTLGQGPEFLTYFQNEAQLEKSRLLSDRFSAERPKGSFSTLEIQRTEQGDSAMYLCASSSSDRKEKLFFGSGTQLSVL.

The CDR3 loop is CASSSARRVGLFF. The CDR3 nucleotides are TGTGCCAGCAGCTCCGCGCGCCGTGTAGGACTGTTTTTT. V usage is TRBV11-2 and J usage is TRBJ1-4; no firm D call. Trimming removed 4 bases at V and 13 bases at J, with 16 bases between. The CDR3 length is 13 residues. The germline V gene encodes CDR1 SGHAT and CDR2 FQNNGV.

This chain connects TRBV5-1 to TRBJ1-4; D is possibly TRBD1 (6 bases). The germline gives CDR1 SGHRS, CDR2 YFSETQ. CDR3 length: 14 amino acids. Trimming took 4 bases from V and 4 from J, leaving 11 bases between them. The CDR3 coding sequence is TGCGCCAGCAGCCCGGGGGCCGGTAATGAAAAACTGTTTTTT. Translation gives CASSPGAGNEKLFF.

This chain's CDR3 is CASSPRGPTTNEKLFF. Written as DNA, the CDR3 is TGTGCCAGCAGTCCCCGGGGCCCAACAACTAATGAAAAACTGTTTTTT. V is TRBV28 and J is TRBJ1-4; a weak D match, TRBD1 (5 bases). This CDR3 is 16 amino acids long. Trimming took 5 bases from V and 0 from J, leaving 13 bases between them. CDR1 and CDR2 (germline): MDHEN, SYDVKM. Looking up the rest from reference TRBV28 and TRBJ1-4 gives the full variable domain: DVKVTQSSRYLVKRTGEKVFLECVQDMDHENMFWYRQDPGLGLRLIYFSYDVKMKEKGDIPEGYSVSREKKERFSLILESASTNQTSMYLCASSPRGPTTNEKLFFGSGTQLSVL.

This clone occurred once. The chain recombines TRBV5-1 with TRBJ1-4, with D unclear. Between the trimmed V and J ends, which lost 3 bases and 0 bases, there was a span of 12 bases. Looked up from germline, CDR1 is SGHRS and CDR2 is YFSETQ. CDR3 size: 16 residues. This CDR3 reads CASSSAGPATNEKLFF. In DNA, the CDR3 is TGCGCCAGCAGCTCGGCGGGCCCCGCAACTAATGAAAAACTGTTTTTT.

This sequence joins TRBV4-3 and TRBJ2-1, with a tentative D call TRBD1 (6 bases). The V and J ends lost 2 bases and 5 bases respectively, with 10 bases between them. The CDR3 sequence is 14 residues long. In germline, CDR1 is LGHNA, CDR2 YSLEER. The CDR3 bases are TGCGCCAGCAGCCAAAGGACAGCTAACAATGAGCAGTTCTTC. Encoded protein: CASSQRTANNEQFF.

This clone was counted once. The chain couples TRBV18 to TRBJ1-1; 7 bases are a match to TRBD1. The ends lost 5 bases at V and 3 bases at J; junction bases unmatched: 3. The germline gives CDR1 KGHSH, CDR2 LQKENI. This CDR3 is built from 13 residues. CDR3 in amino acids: CASSYGQDTEAFF. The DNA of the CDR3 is TGTGCCAGCTCATATGGACAGGACACTGAAGCTTTCTTT.

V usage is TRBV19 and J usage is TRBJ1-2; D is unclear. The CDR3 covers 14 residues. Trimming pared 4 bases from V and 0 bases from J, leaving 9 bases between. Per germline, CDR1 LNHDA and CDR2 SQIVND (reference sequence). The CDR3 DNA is TGTGCCAGTAGTACTGACTTAGCTAACTATGGCTACACCTTC. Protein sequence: CASSTDLANYGYTF.